The rows below give T cell receptor beta chains drawn from one sample of a study of blood T cell repertoires in COVID-19. Sequencing was performed with immunoSEQ multiplex PCR; in TCRdb, only in-frame clones are kept and a portion is missing. This table holds around 12,000 clones, about 88% found once. Material for sequencing was peripheral blood. Every receptor here comes from a human donor in a cohort sampled during active COVID-19. Both conserved end residues are part of each CDR3. The order of the fields is V gene, D gene, CDR3 protein. The D gene is left open where the match is weak.

TRBV15,.,CATSRGLGVIGNTIYF
TRBV6-5,.,CASIPTGTYGYTF
TRBV5-6,TRBD1,CASSSLSTGSTDTQYF
TRBV3-1/TRBV3-2,TRBD2,CASRNSGSSYEQYF
TRBV2,TRBD1,CASSLTGTDYGYTF
TRBV11-2,TRBD2,CASTTPWRGAETQYF
TRBV6-1,.,CASSETDYGYTF
TRBV7-9,TRBD1,CASSPGQGYEKLFF
TRBV7-9,.,CASSLLRGATEAFF
TRBV7-9,TRBD1,CASSSGTERGNTIYF
TRBV5-1,TRBD2,CASSRGTAGGLWETQYF
TRBV9,TRBD2,CASSVGVGTRRIGNEQFF
TRBV7-2,.,CASSVLDTQYF
TRBV19,TRBD2,CASSIGRGGETQYF
TRBV11-3,.,CASSLVLGGIQYF
TRBV12-3/TRBV12-4,.,CASLERGTDTQYF
TRBV27,.,CASSSPTVGGRSSKNIQYF
TRBV13,TRBD2,CASSFDSGRAYEQYF
TRBV27,TRBD1,CASSLLVPGQGTLWEKNTEAFF
TRBV5-1,.,CASSPGQGMWSGEKLFF
TRBV5-1,TRBD2,CASSLGLAGREQFF
TRBV15,.,CATSPQDVYGYTF
TRBV2,.,CASKQGNTEAFF
TRBV10-3,.,CAISGGGRSNEKLFF